This T cell receptor beta chain derives from a study of CD8+ T cells in alopecia areata. Extracted RNA was reverse transcribed, and the resulting cDNA served as sequencing template. The method was immunoSEQ multiplex PCR; TCRdb's version includes in-frame clones alone and lacks a portion of them. The sample contains under 200,000 clones, about three fifths of which appear only once. Study results and limitations: Uncertainty remains about how baseline CD8+ expansion links to response, with one nonresponder.

The CDR3 runs 13 residues. CDR1 is SQVTM, CDR2 ANQGSEA, per germline. V shed 6 bases, J shed 5 bases, and the junction held 7 bases outside the gene matches. This clone was counted between two and nine times. Its antigen is not identified. Treatment specified: oral pan-JAK inhibitor, 5-10 mg twice daily. The V gene is TRBV29-1, the J gene TRBJ1-2, with TRBD1 identical over 9 bases. The material sequenced was CD4+ T cells sorted from blood, taken at week 4, from a patient treated with tofacitinib. The TCR sequence derives from a human donor with alopecia areata. The CDR3 DNA is TGCAGCGTAGAGACAGGGGGTGTTTATGGCTACACCTTC. As protein: CSVETGGVYGYTF. Full variable domain (rest looked up from reference TRBV29-1 and TRBJ1-2): SAVISQKPSRDICQRGTSLTIQCQVDSQVTMMFWYRQQPGQSLTLIATANQGSEATYESGFVIDKFPISRPNLTFSTLTVSNMSPEDSSIYLCSVETGGVYGYTFGSGTRLTVV.